A single sample is the source of the 9 T cell receptor beta chains below, sequenced in a study of T cell responses to AZD1222 COVID-19 vaccine. Only in-frame clones appear in the TCRdb table, and some are missing; sequencing was by immunoSEQ multiplex PCR. Of 95,000 to 150,000 clones listed, approximately 85% were seen once; the top ten hold about 6%. Sequencing used peripheral blood, obtained on day 0 of AZD1222 vaccination. The source of these receptors is an adult in good health.

V usage is TRBV5-4 and J usage is TRBJ2-7; D is ambiguous. CDR1 is SGHNT, CDR2 YYREEE, per germline (reference sequence). This CDR3 has 13 residues. V gave up 4 bases and J gave up 4 bases, with 12 bases separating them. CDR3 protein: CASSQNIGYEQYF. The DNA for the CDR3 is TGTGCCAGCAGCCAAAATATTGGGTACGAGCAGTACTTC. Full variable domain (outside the CDR3, taken from reference TRBV5-4 and TRBJ2-7): ETGVTQSPTHLIKTRGQQVTLRCSSQSGHNTVSWYQQALGQGPQFIFQYYREEENGRGNFPPRFSGLQFPNYSSELNVNALELDDSALYLCASSQNIGYEQYFGPGTRLTVT.

The chain carries TRBV28 and TRBJ1-6, with 8 nucleotides matching TRBD1. Germline CDR1 MDHEN, CDR2 SYDVKM. This CDR3 has 15 residues. Trimming cost V 6 bases and J 6 bases; bases outside gene matches: 7. The CDR3 sequence is CASRAGGAGNSPLHF. Written as DNA, the CDR3 is TGTGCCAGCAGGGCAGGGGGCGCGGGTAATTCACCCCTCCACTTT.

The J gene is TRBJ1-1, the V gene TRBV9; D is uncertain. From germline, CDR1 is SGDLS and CDR2 YYNGEE. V lost 4 bases and J 5 bases, leaving 12 bases between the germline ends. This CDR3 comprises 13 residues. CDR3 loop: CASSKRPGTEAFF. CDR3 nucleotides: TGTGCCAGCAGCAAACGCCCGGGTACTGAAGCTTTCTTT.

The chain joins TRBV6-4 to TRBJ2-1; D gene ambiguous. The CDR3 contains 14 residues. Deletions cut 1 base from V and 5 bases from J, with 9 bases between. Germline V gene sequence: CDR1 MRHNA, CDR2 SNTAGT. This chain's CDR3 is CASSDLGENNEQFF. The CDR3 DNA is TGTGCCAGCAGTGACTTAGGAGAGAACAATGAGCAGTTCTTC.

The chain carries TRBV7-8 and TRBJ1-1; unclear D gene. V was cut by 5 bases and J by 4 bases, with 11 bases left in between. Germline CDR1 is SGHVS and CDR2 is FQNEAQ. This CDR3 comprises 13 residues. The DNA of the CDR3 is TGTGCCAGCAGCAAGGTGGGCGGCACTGAAGCTTTCTTT. Protein: CASSKVGGTEAFF.

The chain recombines TRBV7-9 with TRBJ1-2; D unclear. Germline V gives CDR1 SEHNR, CDR2 FQNEAQ (reference sequence). V dropped 3 bases and J dropped 2 bases, with 10 bases sitting between them. The CDR3 sequence is 14 residues long. DNA for the CDR3: TGTGCCAGCAGCTTTATAGGATTAAACTATGGCTACACCTTC. Amino acids: CASSFIGLNYGYTF.

The V gene is TRBV6-2 or TRBV6-3, the J gene TRBJ2-7; D gene ambiguous. V lost 6 bases to trimming and J lost 3 bases, with 12 bases between them. This CDR3 contains 13 residues. Germline-derived CDR1 and CDR2 are MNHEY and SVGEGT. CDR3 nucleotide sequence: TGTGCCAGCAGCCCCATCGAGGTCTACGAGCAGTACTTC. Translated, it gives CASSPIEVYEQYF.

This CDR3 is CASSPDRAWSSPLHF. CDR3 bases: TGCGCCAGCAGCCCGGACAGGGCGTGGAGTTCACCCCTCCACTTT. This rearrangement joins TRBV5-1 to TRBJ1-6, with 8 bases lining up with TRBD1. V was clipped by 4 bases and J by 9 bases; unmatched bases: 9. This CDR3 is built from 15 residues. Germline V gene lookup returns CDR1 SGHRS and CDR2 YFSETQ.

The genes are TRBV7-8 and TRBJ2-7; 11 positions match TRBD2. Germline CDR1 SGHVS, CDR2 FQNEAQ. The CDR3 is 15 amino acids. V gave up 5 bases and J gave up 1 base; unmatched junction bases: 4. The CDR3 DNA reads as TGTGCCAGCAGCCCAGGGACTAGCGGATCCTACGAGCAGTACTTC. It translates to CASSPGTSGSYEQYF.